The clone carrying this TCR beta chain was counted many times. The antigen is undetermined. Samples came from axillary lymph nodes draining the breast cancer. In TCRdb, the multiplex PCR reads were re-called with MiXCR into one record per CDR3 protein. The data show 75,000 to 100,000 distinct CDR3 sequences, approximately 19% seen once. Unmatched junction bases numbered 7, after V lost 0 bases and J lost 9 bases. Germline CDR1 and CDR2: LNHDA and SQIVND (reference sequence). This CDR3 is built from 16 residues. This sample stems from a study of breast tumors, draining lymph nodes, adjacent tissues. Notes on the study in general: The lymph node origin of tumor T cells was framed as consistent with a hypothesis, not demonstrated. The data were judged consistent with most tumor T cells coming from lymph node and expanding in tumor.

This chain uses TRBV19 with TRBJ2-1; 11 bases are a match to TRBD1. Sample: axillary lymph node tissue. The source is a female donor with breast cancer. Some clones in this sample may be carry-over from other donors' samples. CDR3 in amino acids: CASSIDRTGGEGEQFF. The DNA for the CDR3 is TGTGCCAGTAGTATAGACAGGACAGGGGGCGAGGGTGAGCAGTTCTTC.